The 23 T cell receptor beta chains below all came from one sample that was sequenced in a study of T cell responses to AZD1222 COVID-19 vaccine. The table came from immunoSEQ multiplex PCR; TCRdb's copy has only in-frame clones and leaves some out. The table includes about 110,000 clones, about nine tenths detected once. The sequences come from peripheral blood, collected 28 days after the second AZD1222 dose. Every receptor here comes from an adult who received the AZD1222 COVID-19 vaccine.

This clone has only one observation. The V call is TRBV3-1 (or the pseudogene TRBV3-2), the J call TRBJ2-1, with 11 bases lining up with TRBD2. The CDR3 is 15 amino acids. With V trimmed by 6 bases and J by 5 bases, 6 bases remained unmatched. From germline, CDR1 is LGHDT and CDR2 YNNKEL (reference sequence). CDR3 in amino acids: CASRSLAGGDNEQFF. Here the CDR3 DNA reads TGTGCCAGCAGGTCGTTAGCGGGGGGGGACAATGAGCAGTTCTTC.

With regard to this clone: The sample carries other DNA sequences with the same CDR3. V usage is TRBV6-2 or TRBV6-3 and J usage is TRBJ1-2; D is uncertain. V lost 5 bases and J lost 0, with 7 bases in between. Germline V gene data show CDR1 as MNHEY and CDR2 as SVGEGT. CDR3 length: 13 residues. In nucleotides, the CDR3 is TGTGCCAGCAGTAGAGGGACTAACTATGGCTACACCTTC. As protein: CASSRGTNYGYTF.

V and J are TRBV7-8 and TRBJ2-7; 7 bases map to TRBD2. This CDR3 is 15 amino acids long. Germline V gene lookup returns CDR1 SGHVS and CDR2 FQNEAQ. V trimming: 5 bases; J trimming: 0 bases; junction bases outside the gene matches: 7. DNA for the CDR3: TGTGCCAGCAGCCCCCCCCGGGGGGTCTCCTACGAGCAGTACTTC. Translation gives CASSPPRGVSYEQYF. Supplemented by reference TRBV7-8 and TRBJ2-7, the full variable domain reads GAGVSQSPRYKVAKRGQDVALRCDPISGHVSLFWYQQALGQGPEFLTYFQNEAQLDKSGLPSDRFFAERPEGSVSTLKIQRTQQEDSAVYLCASSPPRGVSYEQYFGPGTRLTVT.

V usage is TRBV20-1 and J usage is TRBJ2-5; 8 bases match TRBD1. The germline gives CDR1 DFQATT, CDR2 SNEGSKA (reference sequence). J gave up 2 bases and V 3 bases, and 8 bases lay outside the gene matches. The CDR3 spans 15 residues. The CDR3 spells CSASGDRSGQETQYF. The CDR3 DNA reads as TGCAGTGCTAGTGGGGACAGGTCGGGACAAGAGACCCAGTACTTC.

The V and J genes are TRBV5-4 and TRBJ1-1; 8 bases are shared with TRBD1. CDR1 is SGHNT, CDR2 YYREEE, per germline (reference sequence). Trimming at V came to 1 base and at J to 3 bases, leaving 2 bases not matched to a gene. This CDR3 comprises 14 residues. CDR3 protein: CASSLQGADTEAFF. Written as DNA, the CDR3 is TGTGCCAGCAGCTTGCAGGGGGCGGACACTGAAGCTTTCTTT.

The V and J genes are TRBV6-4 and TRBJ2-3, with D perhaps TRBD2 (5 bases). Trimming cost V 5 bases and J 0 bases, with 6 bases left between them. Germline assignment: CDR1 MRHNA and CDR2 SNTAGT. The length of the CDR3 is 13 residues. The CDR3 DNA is TGTGCCAGCAGTAGCGGTAGCACAGATACGCAGTATTTT. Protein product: CASSSGSTDTQYF.

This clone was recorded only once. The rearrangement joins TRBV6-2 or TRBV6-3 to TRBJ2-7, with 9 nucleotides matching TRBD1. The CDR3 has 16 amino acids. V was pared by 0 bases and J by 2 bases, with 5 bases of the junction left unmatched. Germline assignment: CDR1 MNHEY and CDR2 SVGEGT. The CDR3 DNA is TGTGCCAGCAGTTACTCGAGCCGGGACAGGGCCTACGAGCAGTACTTC. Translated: CASSYSSRDRAYEQYF.

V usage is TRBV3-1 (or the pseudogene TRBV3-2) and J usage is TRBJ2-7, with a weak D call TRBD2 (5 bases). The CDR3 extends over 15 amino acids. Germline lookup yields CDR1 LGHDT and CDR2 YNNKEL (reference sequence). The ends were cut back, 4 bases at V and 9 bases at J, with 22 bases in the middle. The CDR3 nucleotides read TGTGCCAGCAGCCGCTCCACGGGGTTAGGTAGTGCGCAGTACTTC. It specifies CASSRSTGLGSAQYF.

The CDR3 region is CSVVQGLSYNEQFF. The CDR3 coding sequence is TGCAGCGTTGTTCAGGGTCTCTCCTACAATGAGCAGTTCTTC. The V call is TRBV29-1, the J call TRBJ2-1; the D gene is possibly TRBD1 (5 bases). The V end lost 4 bases, the J end lost 0 bases, and 10 bases lay between the germline ends. Per the germline V gene, CDR1 is SQVTM and CDR2 is ANQGSEA. This CDR3 has 14 residues.

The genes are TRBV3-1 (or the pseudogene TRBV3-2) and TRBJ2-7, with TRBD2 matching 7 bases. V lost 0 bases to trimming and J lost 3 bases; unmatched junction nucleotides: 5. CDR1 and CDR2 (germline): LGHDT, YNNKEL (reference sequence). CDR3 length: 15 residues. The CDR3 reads CASSQDTLADYEQYF. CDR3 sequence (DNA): TGTGCCAGCAGCCAAGATACCCTAGCGGACTACGAGCAGTACTTC.

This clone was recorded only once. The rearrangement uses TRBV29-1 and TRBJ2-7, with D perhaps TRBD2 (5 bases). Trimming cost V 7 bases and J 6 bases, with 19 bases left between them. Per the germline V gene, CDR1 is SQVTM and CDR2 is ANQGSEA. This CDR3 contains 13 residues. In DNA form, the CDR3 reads TGCAGCGCGACGGGAAACGCCCGCCCCGAGCAGTACTTC. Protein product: CSATGNARPEQYF.

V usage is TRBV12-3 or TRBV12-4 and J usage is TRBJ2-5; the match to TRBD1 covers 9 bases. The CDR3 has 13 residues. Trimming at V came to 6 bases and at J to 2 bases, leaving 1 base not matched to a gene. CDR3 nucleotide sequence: TGTGCCAGCAGAGGACAGGGGCAAGAGACCCAGTACTTC. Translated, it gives CASRGQGQETQYF.

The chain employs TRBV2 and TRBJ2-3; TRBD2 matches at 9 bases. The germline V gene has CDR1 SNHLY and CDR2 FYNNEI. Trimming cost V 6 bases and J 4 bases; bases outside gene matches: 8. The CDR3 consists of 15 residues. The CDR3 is CASSPLAGGADTQYF. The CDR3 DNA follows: TGTGCCAGCAGCCCACTAGCGGGTGGGGCAGATACGCAGTATTTT. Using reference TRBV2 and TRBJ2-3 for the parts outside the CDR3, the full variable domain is EPEVTQTPSHQVTQMGQEVILRCVPISNHLYFYWYRQILGQKVEFLVSFYNNEISEKSEIFDDQFSVERPDGSNFTLKIRSTKLEDSAMYFCASSPLAGGADTQYFGPGTRLTVL.

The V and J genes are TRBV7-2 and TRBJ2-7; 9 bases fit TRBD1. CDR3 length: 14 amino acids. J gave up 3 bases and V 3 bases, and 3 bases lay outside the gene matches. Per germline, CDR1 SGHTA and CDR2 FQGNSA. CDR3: CASSFGQGIYEQYF. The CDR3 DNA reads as TGTGCCAGCAGCTTTGGACAGGGGATCTACGAGCAGTACTTC.

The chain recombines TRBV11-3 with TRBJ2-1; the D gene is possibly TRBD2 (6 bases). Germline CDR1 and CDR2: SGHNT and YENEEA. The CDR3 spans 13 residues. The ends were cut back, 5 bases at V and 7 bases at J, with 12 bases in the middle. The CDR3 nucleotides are TGTGCCAGCAGCCCCCGGGGGTTGAATGAGCAGTTCTTC. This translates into CASSPRGLNEQFF.

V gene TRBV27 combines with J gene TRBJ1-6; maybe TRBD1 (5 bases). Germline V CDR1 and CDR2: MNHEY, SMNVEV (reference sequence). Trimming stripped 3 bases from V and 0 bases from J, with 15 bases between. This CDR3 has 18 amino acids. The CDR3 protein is CASSLGGRGSSYNSPLHF. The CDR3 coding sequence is TGTGCCAGCAGTTTGGGGGGACGTGGGAGCTCCTATAATTCACCCCTCCACTTT.

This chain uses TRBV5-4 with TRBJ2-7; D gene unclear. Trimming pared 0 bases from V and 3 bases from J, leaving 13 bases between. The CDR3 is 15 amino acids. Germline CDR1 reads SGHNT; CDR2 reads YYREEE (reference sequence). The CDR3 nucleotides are TGTGCCAGCAGCTTGGGATCAGGAGATCACTACGAGCAGTACTTC. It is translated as CASSLGSGDHYEQYF.

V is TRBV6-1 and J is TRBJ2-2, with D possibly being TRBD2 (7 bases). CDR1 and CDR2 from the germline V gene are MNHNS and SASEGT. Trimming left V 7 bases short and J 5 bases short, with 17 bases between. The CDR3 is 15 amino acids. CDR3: CASITGGMETGELFF. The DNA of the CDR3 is TGTGCCAGCATAACGGGGGGCATGGAGACCGGGGAGCTGTTTTTT.

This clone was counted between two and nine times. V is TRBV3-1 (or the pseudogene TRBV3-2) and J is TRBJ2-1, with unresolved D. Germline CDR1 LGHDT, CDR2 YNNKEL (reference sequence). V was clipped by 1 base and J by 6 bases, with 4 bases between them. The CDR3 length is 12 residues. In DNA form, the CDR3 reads TGTGCCAGCAGCCAAGCCAGCAATGAGCAGTTCTTC. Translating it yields CASSQASNEQFF.

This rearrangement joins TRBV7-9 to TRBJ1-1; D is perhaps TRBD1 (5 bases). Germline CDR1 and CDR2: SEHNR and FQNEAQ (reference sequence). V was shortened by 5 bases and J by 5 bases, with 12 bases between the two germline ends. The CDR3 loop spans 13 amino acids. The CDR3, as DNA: TGTGCCAGCAGCGGTGGTGGGGGGACTGAAGCTTTCTTT. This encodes CASSGGGGTEAFF. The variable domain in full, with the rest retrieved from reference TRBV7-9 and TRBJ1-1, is DTGVSQNPRHKITKRGQNVTFRCDPISEHNRLYWYRQTLGQGPEFLTYFQNEAQLEKSRLLSDRFSAERPKGSFSTLEIQRTEQGDSAMYLCASSGGGGTEAFFGQGTRLTVV.

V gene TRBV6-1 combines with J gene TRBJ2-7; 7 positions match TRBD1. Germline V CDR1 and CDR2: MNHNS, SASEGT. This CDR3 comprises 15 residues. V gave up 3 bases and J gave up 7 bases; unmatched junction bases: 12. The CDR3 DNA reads TGTGCCAGCAGTGACCTTGGACAGGCTCCTGGGGAGCAGTACTTC. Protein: CASSDLGQAPGEQYF.

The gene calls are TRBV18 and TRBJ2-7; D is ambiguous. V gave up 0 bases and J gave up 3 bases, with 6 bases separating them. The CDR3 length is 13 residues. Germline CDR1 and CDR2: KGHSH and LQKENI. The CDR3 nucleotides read TGTGCCAGCTCACCACCGTACAACTACGAGCAGTACTTC. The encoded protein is CASSPPYNYEQYF.

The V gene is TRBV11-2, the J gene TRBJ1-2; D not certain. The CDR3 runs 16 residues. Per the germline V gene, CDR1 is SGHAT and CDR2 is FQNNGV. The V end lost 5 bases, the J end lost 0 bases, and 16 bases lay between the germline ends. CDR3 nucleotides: TGTGCCAGCAGCCCCAAGGTGTGGTCAGCTAACTATGGCTACACCTTC. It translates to CASSPKVWSANYGYTF.